A selection of T cell receptor beta chains follows, all from one sample in a study of blood T cell repertoires in COVID-19. Produced via immunoSEQ multiplex PCR; TCRdb's table is partial and in-frame only. There are about 440,000 clones in the sample; 80% to 95% occur only once, and less than 0.75% lies in the top ten. The source material was PBMCs or T cells enriched from blood (not recorded which). The receptors derive from a man between 18 and 35 years old who had recovered from COVID-19. CDR3s include the opening cysteine and the closing phenylalanine or tryptophan. A D gene is named only where the DNA matches it firmly. Part of the rows lack a size; the others show once, few, many or a class for expanded clones.

TRBJ1-1	.	.	TRBV2	CASSVYTEAFF	TGTGCCAGCTCCGTTTACACTGAAGCTTTCTTT
TRBJ1-2	.	TRBD1	TRBV6-5	CATGTGGIYGYTF	TGTGCCACCGGGACAGGGGGCATCTATGGCTACACCTTC
TRBJ1-1	.	TRBD1	TRBV3-1/TRBV3-2	CASSPVPGQGLDTEAFF	TGTGCCAGCAGCCCGGTCCCGGGACAGGGATTGGACACTGAAGCTTTCTTT
TRBJ1-4	.	.	TRBV2	CASSKNSGREKLFF	TGTGCCAGCAGTAAAAACAGTGGGAGGGAAAAACTGTTTTTT
TRBJ2-5	once	.	TRBV1	CTSSPTQRGGSETQYF	TGCACCAGCAGCCCGACTCAGCGGGGGGGGTCAGAGACCCAGTACTTC
TRBJ2-7	once	TRBD1	TRBV28	CASSPRDRTEQYF	TGTGCCAGCAGTCCCAGGGACAGAACCGAGCAGTACTTC
TRBJ1-2	.	.	TRBV5-6	CASSLVAISSYGYTF	TGTGCCAGCAGCTTGGTGGCCATATCTTCCTATGGCTACACCTTC
TRBJ2-4	.	.	TRBV7-9	CASRLRAAKNIQYF	TGTGCCAGCAGACTCAGGGCAGCCAAAAACATTCAGTACTTC
TRBJ1-6	.	TRBD1	TRBV27	CASRTQGADNSPLHF	TGTGCCAGCAGAACACAGGGGGCAGATAATTCACCCCTCCACTTT
TRBJ1-2	once	TRBD1	TRBV27	CASSLKWVDRGQYGYTF	TGTGCCAGCAGTTTAAAGTGGGTGGACAGGGGCCAATATGGCTACACCTTC
TRBJ2-7	once	TRBD2	TRBV7-8	CASSGRLAGGFSSSYEQYF	TGTGCCAGCAGCGGCCGACTAGCGGGGGGGTTTTCAAGCTCCTACGAGCAGTACTTC
TRBJ1-5	.	.	TRBV28	CASSSMRQPQHF	TGTGCCAGCAGTTCGATGCGTCAGCCCCAGCATTTT
TRBJ1-5	.	TRBD1	TRBV3-1/TRBV3-2	CASSRGQDYNQPQHF	TGTGCCAGCAGCCGTGGACAGGATTACAATCAGCCCCAGCATTTT